This TCR beta chain came from a study of response to subunit inactivated influenza vaccine (dated by TCRdb to the late 2010s). Describing the broader study: Deep quantitative profiling of the T cell receptor repertoire was used in the study to follow responses to a trivalent subunit inactivated influenza vaccine. What the authors observed across the whole study: It was suggested by the authors that each seasonal influenza vaccination may recruit only a limited number of new T cells.

This clonotype was found once. Its antigen target is currently unknown. Per-base quality was not reported, and no clone a single base away is much larger than it. One read alone makes for weak evidence. Library creation used RT-PCR. Sequencing relied on an Illumina HiSeq 2500. The raw public reads went through TCRdb reprocessing: fastp at Q25, MiXCR clone calling, in-frame beta chains kept. All rows with the same CDR3 protein become a single entry with the most common DNA and genes. The sample includes 650,000 to 800,000 distinct CDR3 sequences, with approximately 15% observed a single time. Around 6.5% of the sample comes from the top ten. Sample: PBMCs from blood, taken approximately 15 days before vaccination. This clonotype originated in a man in his forties or fifties who received an inactivated influenza vaccine. Donor details come from another sample of the same person, matched by shared clones.

The CDR3 here reads CAIGAQAYEQYF. Here is the DNA: TGTGCCATCGGGGCACAGGCCTACGAGCAGTACTTC. The chain couples TRBV10-3 to TRBJ2-7; TRBD1 is possibly the D segment (5 matching bases). Taken from cysteine to phenylalanine, the CDR3 has 12 residues. The DNA shown is the 36-base CDR3, in frame from base 1. For CDR1 and CDR2, the germline V gene lists ENHRY and SYGVKD. Trimming costs V 8 bases and J 2 bases, and their ends lie 10 bases apart.